The 20 T cell receptor beta chains below were found in one sample sequenced in a study of regulatory T cells in long-lasting Graves disease. CDR3 regions were amplified by Arm-PCR using iRepertoire HTBI primers to build TCR beta libraries. One entry per CDR3 protein results from TCRdb running MiXCR on the multiplex PCR reads. Of about 420,000 distinct CDR3 sequences in the sample, 15% to 20% are singletons; the top ten hold 20% to 25%. Sample time point: newly diagnosed GD, antithyroid drugs for less than 3 months. Researchers made the TCR library from RNA that was extracted from PBMCs. This same sample was also taken into another study, of T cells in Graves' hyperthyroidism and ophthalmopathy.

The sequencing used peripheral blood mononuclear cells (PBMCs), collected at new diagnosis, from a patient treated with antithyroid drugs. Receptors were obtained from a woman aged 18-29 years with Graves disease.

The V call is TRBV7-9, the J call TRBJ1-5, with D possibly matching TRBD1 (5 bases). CDR1 and CDR2 (germline): SEHNR, FQNEAQ (reference sequence). The CDR3 extends over 15 amino acids. Trimming removed 5 bases from V and 5 bases from J, with 16 bases in between. The CDR3 coding sequence is TGTGCCAGCAGCCCTTCCAGGGAAAGCGATCAGCCCCAGCATTTT. This sequence encodes CASSPSRESDQPQHF. The entire variable domain, with the rest obtained from reference TRBV7-9 and TRBJ1-5, is as follows: DTGVSQNPRHKITKRGQNVTFRCDPISEHNRLYWYRQTLGQGPEFLTYFQNEAQLEKSRLLSDRFSAERPKGSFSTLEIQRTEQGDSAMYLCASSPSRESDQPQHFGDGTRLSIL.

CDR3 region: CASSIGRSRGRVEQFF. The CDR3 bases are TGTGCCAGTAGTATAGGGCGTAGTAGGGGACGGGTTGAGCAGTTCTTC. The chain recombines TRBV19 with TRBJ2-1; either TRBD1 or TRBD2 may fit D (5 bases each). Germline CDR1 and CDR2: LNHDA and SQIVND (reference sequence). The CDR3 has 16 residues. Trimming took off 1 base at V and 9 bases at J, with 19 bases between the two ends.

This clonotype was found a few times. The chain uses TRBV9 and TRBJ1-1; TRBD1 might be the D (5 bases). With 4 bases removed from V and 1 base from J, the gap between germline ends came to 14 bases. Germline assignment: CDR1 SGDLS and CDR2 YYNGEE. The CDR3 covers 15 residues. CDR3 loop: CASSLEGWRNTEAFF. Here the CDR3 DNA reads TGTGCCAGCAGCCTTGAGGGGTGGAGGAACACTGAAGCTTTCTTT.

The chain has TRBV18 and TRBJ2-5; 10 nucleotides match TRBD1. Germline V lookup: CDR1 KGHSH, CDR2 LQKENI. Trimming cost V 4 bases and J 3 bases; bases outside gene matches: 5. The CDR3 length is 15 residues. CDR3: CASSQSGQGKETQYF. In nucleotides, the CDR3 is TGTGCCAGCTCACAGTCGGGACAGGGGAAAGAGACCCAGTACTTC.

The chain recombines TRBV28 with TRBJ2-2, with D uncertain. Germline V gene lookup returns CDR1 MDHEN and CDR2 SYDVKM. This CDR3 contains 9 residues. The V end was cut by 8 bases, the J end by 7 bases, with 2 bases between. This CDR3 is CASGGELFF. The DNA of the CDR3 is TGTGCCAGCGGCGGGGAGCTGTTTTTT.

At least ten counts were recorded for this clonotype. The rearrangement joins TRBV29-1 to TRBJ2-1; no clear D gene. The CDR3 runs to 10 residues. Germline V gene lookup returns CDR1 SQVTM and CDR2 ANQGSEA. Trimming took off 5 bases at V and 4 bases at J, with 3 bases between the two ends. The CDR3 here is CSVWYNEQFF. In DNA, the CDR3 is TGCAGCGTTTGGTACAATGAGCAGTTCTTC.

This clonotype was detected ten times or more. The rearrangement uses TRBV5-4 and TRBJ2-7; 10 nucleotides line up with TRBD2. Germline-derived CDR1 and CDR2 are SGHNT and YYREEE (reference sequence). Germline trimming cut 1 base from V and 7 bases from J; bases unmatched to any gene: 5. The CDR3 loop spans 14 amino acids. This chain's CDR3 is CASSLSSGSGEQYF. CDR3 bases: TGTGCCAGCAGCTTGTCTAGCGGGAGCGGGGAGCAGTACTTC.

This clonotype showed up many times. The chain combines TRBV11-2 with TRBJ2-7; a weak D match, TRBD1 (5 bases). CDR1 is SGHAT and CDR2 is FQNNGV in the germline V gene. Trimming left V 0 bases short and J 4 bases short, with 7 bases between. This CDR3 has 13 residues. The CDR3 loop is CASSLDQGYEQYF. As DNA, the CDR3 is TGTGCCAGCAGCTTAGATCAGGGTTACGAGCAGTACTTC.

This clonotype was observed at least ten times. CDR3 coding DNA: TGTGCCAGCAGTGCTCAAGGCAAAGAGACCCAGTACTTC. Amino acid sequence: CASSAQGKETQYF. The rearrangement links TRBV5-5 to TRBJ2-5; D unresolved. Germline loops: CDR1 SGHKS, CDR2 YYEKEE (reference sequence). Trimming stripped 5 bases from V and 3 bases from J, with 11 bases between. This CDR3 has 13 amino acids.

There are a few counts of this clonotype. J is TRBJ1-2 and V is TRBV7-2, with 7 bases identical to TRBD1. The germline gives CDR1 SGHTA, CDR2 FQGNSA. The junction had 5 bases not matched to a gene; V was cut back by 5 bases and J by 2 bases. CDR3 length: 14 residues. The chain's CDR3 is CASSRQGINYGYTF. CDR3 bases: TGTGCCAGCAGCAGACAGGGAATCAACTATGGCTACACCTTC. The full variable domain, completed using reference TRBV7-2 and TRBJ1-2, is GAGVSQSPSNKVTEKGKDVELRCDPISGHTALYWYRQSLGQGLEFLIYFQGNSAPDKSGLPSDRFSAERTGGSVSTLTIQRTQQEDSAVYLCASSRQGINYGYTFGSGTRLTVV.

The J gene is TRBJ2-1, the V gene TRBV4-1; tentatively, D is TRBD2 (5 bases). The length of the CDR3 is 16 residues. V lost 3 bases, J lost 6 bases, and 18 bases lay in between. Germline V gene data show CDR1 as MGHRA and CDR2 as YSYEKL. CDR3 sequence (DNA): TGCGCCAGCAGCCAGGATTCTCTGGGAGTTATCAATGAGCAGTTCTTC. Translating it yields CASSQDSLGVINEQFF.

This clonotype has just one count. Here the CDR3 reads CASSPDFLGGNTEAFF. In DNA, the CDR3 is TGTGCCAGCAGCCCCGACTTCTTGGGCGGGAACACTGAAGCTTTCTTT. V gene TRBV11-3 combines with J gene TRBJ1-1; D ambiguous. The germline V and J ends were trimmed by 5 bases and 1 base, with 17 bases remaining between them. The CDR3 is made up of 16 amino acids. In germline, CDR1 is SGHNT, CDR2 YENEEA.

The sample holds many counts of this clonotype. The genes are TRBV28 and TRBJ2-4; TRBD1 aligns across 10 bases. The length of the CDR3 is 12 residues. The ends lost 7 bases at V and 11 bases at J; junction bases unmatched: 5. Germline CDR1 and CDR2: MDHEN and SYDVKM. The DNA of the CDR3 is TGTGCCAGCACCCGGGACAGGGGTTTTCAGTACTTC. This encodes CASTRDRGFQYF.

This rearrangement joins TRBV19 to TRBJ2-7; TRBD2 matches 9 bases. Per germline, CDR1 LNHDA and CDR2 SQIVND (reference sequence). The junction had 15 bases not matched to a gene; V was cut back by 6 bases and J by 6 bases. The CDR3 runs 16 residues. CDR3 bases: TGTGCCAGTAGCCTCGCCGAGGGAGCGGGAGGAGGCGAGCAGTACTTC. Translation gives CASSLAEGAGGGEQYF. The full variable domain, completed using reference TRBV19 and TRBJ2-7, is DGGITQSPKYLFRKEGQNVTLSCEQNLNHDAMYWYRQDPGQGLRLIYYSQIVNDFQKGDIAEGYSVSREKKESFPLTVTSAQKNPTAFYLCASSLAEGAGGGEQYFGPGTRLTVT.

This clonotype showed up many times. The chain links TRBV3-1 to TRBJ2-3, with unresolved D. Per the germline V gene, CDR1 is LGHDT and CDR2 is YNNKEL (reference sequence). The V gene lost 3 bases and the J gene lost 6 bases, with 16 bases spanning the gap. The CDR3 totals 15 residues. The CDR3 coding sequence is TGTGCCAGCAGCCACTACCTTGTGGCCGCCGATACGCAGTATTTT. This translates into CASSHYLVAADTQYF.

This clonotype was seen ten or more times. The chain employs TRBV28 and TRBJ2-7; 12 bases line up with TRBD2. Germline V CDR1 and CDR2: MDHEN, SYDVKM. J was trimmed by 2 bases and V by 6 bases; bases with no gene match: 5. The CDR3 is 15 amino acids. CDR3 sequence (DNA): TGTGCCAGCAGCGAACTAGCGGGGGGCGCCTACGAGCAGTACTTC. This codes for CASSELAGGAYEQYF.

There are many counts of this clonotype. The rearrangement links TRBV6-1 to TRBJ2-7, with D perhaps matching TRBD2 (7 bases). The germline V gene encodes CDR1 MNHNS and CDR2 SASEGT. The length of the CDR3 is 14 residues. V lost 7 bases and J lost 3, with 16 bases in between. The DNA for the CDR3 is TGTGCCAGCAAAAAAGGGGGGGTGGGCTACGAGCAGTACTTC. Translated: CASKKGGVGYEQYF.

This clonotype was counted many times. CDR3 bases: TGCAGCGTTGGAATACCGGGACAGGGAAATGGCTACACCTTC. The encoded protein is CSVGIPGQGNGYTF. This sequence joins TRBV29-1 and TRBJ1-2, with 9 bases that match TRBD1. This CDR3 has 14 residues. Per the germline V gene, CDR1 is SQVTM and CDR2 is ANQGSEA. Losses at the gene ends were 4 bases for V and 6 bases for J; bases not matched to a gene: 9. The variable domain in full, with the rest retrieved from reference TRBV29-1 and TRBJ1-2, is SAVISQKPSRDICQRGTSLTIQCQVDSQVTMMFWYRQQPGQSLTLIATANQGSEATYESGFVIDKFPISRPNLTFSTLTVSNMSPEDSSIYLCSVGIPGQGNGYTFGSGTRLTVV.

Worth noting for this clonotype: A read error is the likely source, as a far larger clone sits one nucleotide away. The chain has TRBV6-1 and TRBJ2-1; D is possibly TRBD1 or TRBD2 (5 bases each). The germline V gene has CDR1 MNHNS and CDR2 SASEGT. The length of the CDR3 is 14 residues. Trimming cost V 6 bases and J 10 bases, with 19 bases left between them. The CDR3 DNA sequence: TGTGCCAGCAGGGTCCGGGGCCCGCCAAACGAGCAGTTCTTC. Translated, it gives CASRVRGPPNEQFF.

This clonotype was seen at least ten times. The chain uses TRBV7-8 and TRBJ2-1; no reliable D call. The CDR3 is made up of 12 amino acids. The germline V and J ends were trimmed by 1 base and 7 bases, with 5 bases remaining between them. Germline V gene sequence: CDR1 SGHVS, CDR2 FQNEAQ. The CDR3 DNA is TGTGCCAGCAGCTTAGGACTGAATGAGCAGTTCTTC. As protein: CASSLGLNEQFF.